The clone carrying this T cell receptor (beta chain) was seen only once. This entry comes from a study of blood T cell repertoires in COVID-19. Across the whole study: From the United States, Italy and Spain came samples of acute and convalescent COVID-19.

This CDR3 is 13 amino acids long. Germline V gene lookup returns CDR1 SGHDN and CDR2 FVKESK. The V end was cut by 5 bases, the J end by 5 bases, with 12 bases between. Profiling relied on immunoSEQ multiplex PCR, and the TCRdb table lists in-frame clones only, not all of them. The data hold about 99,000 clones, with 75% to 90% observed a single time. This sequence was found in a human donor in a cohort sampled during active COVID-19. J is TRBJ1-2 and V is TRBV14, with a tentative D call TRBD1 (6 bases). The sample was peripheral blood. This CDR3 is CASSVSQGYGYTF. CDR3 bases: TGTGCCAGCAGCGTTAGCCAGGGGTATGGCTACACCTTC.